The clone carrying this TCR beta chain rates as medium-sized (0.01 to 0.1%). Antigen: not known. There are 13 residues in the CDR3. CDR1 is GTSNPN, CDR2 SVGIG, per germline (reference sequence). Trimming took 0 bases from V and 0 from J, leaving 5 bases between them. The sample belongs to a study of chemoradiotherapy in HPV16-positive cancers. Study context: Candidate HPV-specific T-cell clones and common TCR motifs came from functional assays in two HPV16-positive patients. Study-wide points: During treatment, candidate HPV-specific clones and E7-related motifs expanded in tumor. Better recurrence-free survival went with HPV-responsive T-cell expansion in HPV16-positive patients. HPV-specific T cells were functionally defined from only two HPV16-positive patients.

Repertoires were generated with immunoSEQ multiplex PCR, while TCRdb's copy carries only in-frame clones and drops some. The sample has around 53,000 clones, more than 90% seen once. V is TRBV30 and J is TRBJ1-1; no clear D. The sample in question was blood, obtained from a patient who underwent chemoradiotherapy. The sequence derives from a human donor with HPV-associated anogenital cancer. The CDR3 is CAWSVDVNTEAFF. CDR3 nucleotides: TGTGCCTGGAGTGTAGATGTGAACACTGAAGCTTTCTTT.